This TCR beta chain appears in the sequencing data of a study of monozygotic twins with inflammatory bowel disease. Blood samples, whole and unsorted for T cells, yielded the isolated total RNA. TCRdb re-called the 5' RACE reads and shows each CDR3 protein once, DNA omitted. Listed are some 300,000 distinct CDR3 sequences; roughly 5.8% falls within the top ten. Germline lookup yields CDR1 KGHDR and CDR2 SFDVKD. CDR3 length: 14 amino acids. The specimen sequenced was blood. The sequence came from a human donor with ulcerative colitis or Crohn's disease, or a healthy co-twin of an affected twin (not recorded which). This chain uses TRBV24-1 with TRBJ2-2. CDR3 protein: CATRTNRNTGELFF.